This is a list of T cell receptor beta chains from one sample in a study of CD8+ T cells in alopecia areata. Assay: immunoSEQ multiplex PCR; the TCRdb copy retains only in-frame clones and omits some. The sample lists about 270,000 clones, 60% occurring once. The sequencing here drew on CD4+ T cells sorted from blood, taken around week 54, from a patient treated with tofacitinib. Receptor source: a human donor with alopecia areata. Both conserved end residues are part of each CDR3. D genes are given only for firm matches. Where a row states a size, it is once, few, many or the class of an expanded clone; other rows omit it.

cdr3_aa cdr3_nt v_call d_call j_call clone_size
CASSDVGGVEQYF TGTGCCAGCAGTGACGTAGGGGGGGTCGAGCAGTACTTC TRBV2 . TRBJ2-7 medium-sized
CSVVRQAAGNTIYF TGCAGCGTTGTTCGACAGGCCGCTGGAAACACCATATATTTT TRBV29-1 . TRBJ1-3 once
CASSPTYYAEQFF TGTGCCAGCAGCCCCACCTACTACGCTGAGCAGTTCTTC TRBV7-2 . TRBJ2-1 few
CASSLAVVTSTDTQYF TGTGCCAGCAGCTTGGCCGTGGTGACTAGCACAGATACGCAGTATTTT TRBV5-5 . TRBJ2-3 .
CASSLGRNNEQFF TGTGCCAGCAGCTTAGGACGGAACAATGAGCAGTTCTTC TRBV11-2 . TRBJ2-1 few
CASSRYTEAFF TGTGCCAGCAGCCGATACACTGAAGCTTTCTTT TRBV6-5 . TRBJ1-1 few
CASSHEGERHEQYF TGCGCCAGCAGCCACGAAGGGGAACGACACGAGCAGTACTTC TRBV5-1 . TRBJ2-7 few
CAWSATLMGGGELFF TGTGCCTGGAGTGCCACATTAATGGGTGGAGGGGAGCTGTTTTTT TRBV30 . TRBJ2-2 .
CAWADRDNQPQHF TGTGCCTGGGCAGACAGGGATAATCAGCCCCAGCATTTT TRBV30 TRBD1 TRBJ1-5 .
CASSYSPGSSYEQYF TGTGCCAGCAGTTACTCGCCAGGGAGCTCCTACGAGCAGTACTTC TRBV6-5 . TRBJ2-7 .
CASSAGPREFYEQYF TGTGCCAGTAGTGCGGGACCGAGGGAGTTCTACGAGCAGTACTTC TRBV19 . TRBJ2-7 .
CSVLGQGNTDTQYF TGCAGCGTCCTGGGACAGGGAAACACAGATACGCAGTATTTT TRBV29-1 TRBD1 TRBJ2-3 .
CAWSVMASGDTQYF TGTGCCTGGAGTGTAATGGCGTCCGGAGATACGCAGTATTTT TRBV30 . TRBJ2-3 .
CASSLALSQETQYF TGTGCCAGCAGCCTAGCGCTATCGCAAGAGACCCAGTACTTC TRBV9 . TRBJ2-5 few
CASSPQEYSNQPQHF TGTGCCAGTAGTCCTCAGGAGTATAGCAATCAGCCCCAGCATTTT TRBV19 . TRBJ1-5 .
CASVSPWGRQETQYF TGTGCCAGCGTCTCCCCTTGGGGCCGGCAAGAGACCCAGTACTTC TRBV7-6 . TRBJ2-5 .
CAWSVQSSYNEQFF TGTGCCTGGAGCGTCCAGAGCTCCTACAATGAGCAGTTCTTC TRBV30 . TRBJ2-1 .
CSTTGYYGYTF TGCAGCACCACAGGGTACTATGGCTACACCTTC TRBV29-1 . TRBJ1-2 .
CASSLEPLAGIETQYF TGCGCCAGCAGCTTGGAGCCTTTAGCGGGGATCGAGACCCAGTACTTC TRBV5-1 TRBD2 TRBJ2-5 .
CASSPTGILSNEQFF TGTGCCAGCAGCCCGACAGGGATTCTGAGCAATGAGCAGTTCTTC TRBV5-6 TRBD1 TRBJ2-1 once
CATSRVASANEKLFF TGTGCCACCAGCAGAGTTGCGTCGGCGAACGAAAAACTGTTTTTT TRBV15 . TRBJ1-4 .
CASSVAPGGAGTGELFF TGTGCCAGCAGCGTAGCGCCCGGGGGCGCGGGAACCGGGGAGCTGTTTTTT TRBV9 . TRBJ2-2 few
CASSQVGQQSSPLHF TGCGCCAGCAGCCAAGTCGGACAGCAGAGTTCACCCCTCCACTTT TRBV4-3 . TRBJ1-6 .
CAWSRIRGQYF TGTGCCTGGAGTAGGATTAGGGGGCAGTACTTC TRBV30 . TRBJ2-7 .
CSVEGGRGTDTQYF TGCAGCGTTGAAGGGGGCAGGGGGACAGATACGCAGTATTTT TRBV29-1 TRBD1 TRBJ2-3 few
CASSEVGRDGRAEQFF TGTGCCAGCAGTGAGGTAGGGAGGGATGGACGGGCTGAGCAGTTCTTC TRBV2 TRBD2 TRBJ2-1 .